This T cell receptor beta chain was profiled in a study of CD8 T cells in Susac syndrome. Across the whole study: Within the group of sequenced Susac syndrome patients, roughly 6 had active disease and roughly eight were in remission. Blood was drawn from patients with Susac syndrome. At that point, they were therapy-naive, on corticosteroids, or on intravenous immunoglobulin alone.

V was pared by 3 bases and J by 3 bases, with 23 bases between. Germline CDR1 SEHNR, CDR2 FQNEAQ (reference sequence). There are 18 residues in the CDR3. RNA totalling roughly 0.5 to 1 ug underwent reverse transcription with random hexamers. Multiplex immunoSEQ PCR targeted 54 Vbeta and 13 Jbeta TCR beta segments. Each CDR3 protein is one row after TCRdb ran MiXCR on the immunoSEQ multiplex PCR reads. This table holds 150,000 to 200,000 distinct CDR3 sequences, roughly 90% found once. The chain uses TRBV7-9 and TRBJ1-1; the D is unclear. This receptor was taken from a human donor with Susac syndrome. The specimen was CD4+ T cells from PBMCs. This CDR3 is CASSFSPLWRGEDTEAFF. In nucleotides, the CDR3 is TGTGCCAGCAGCTTTTCCCCCTTGTGGCGAGGTGAGGACACTGAAGCTTTCTTT.